This TCR beta chain stems from a study of blood T cell repertoires in COVID-19. About the research overall: Whether acute or convalescent, the COVID-19 samples came from the United States, Italy and Spain. Sources were T cells, B-cell-depleted T cells, or PBMCs; the material itself was cDNA or gDNA.

Methods used by the authors: The assay estimated nucleated cells by amplifying reference gene primers. Libraries were prepared by immunoSEQ multiplex PCR; TCRdb keeps only in-frame clonotypes and omits some of them. V, J and clone size are those of that table, while D and trimming were read from the DNA. In the table there are more than 150,000 clones, about four fifths of which are singletons. The length of the CDR3 is 15 residues. With 6 bases clipped from V and 4 bases from J, the junction kept 9 bases outside the gene matches. Germline assignment: CDR1 MDHEN and CDR2 SYDVKM. In Seattle, patients joined the study during active infection and were tracked longitudinally.

The chain uses TRBV28 and TRBJ2-7, with 10 bases aligning to TRBD1. This clonotype was obtained from a woman aged 80 or over with COVID-19, enrolled during active disease. Sequencing was done on a sample of peripheral blood. CDR3 amino acids: CASRDRGGLGYEQYF. In DNA, the CDR3 is TGTGCCAGCAGGGACAGGGGGGGACTAGGTTACGAGCAGTACTTC.